The present T cell receptor (beta chain) was sequenced within a study of T cell repertoires in cytomegalovirus infection. This clonotype was seen at least ten times. TCRdb independently ran MiXCR on the reads; one entry per CDR3 protein. The repertoire holds under 200,000 distinct CDR3 sequences, with more than 9% as singletons. The TCR was taken from a human donor in good health (CMV status not recorded). Some clones in this sample may be carry-over from other donors' samples. The sequencing sample was made of PBMCs.

CDR3 in amino acids: CASSHGGPYEQYF. DNA of the CDR3: TGTGCCAGCAGCCACGGGGGTCCCTACGAGCAGTACTTC. V and J are TRBV7-8 and TRBJ2-7, with D possibly being TRBD2 (6 bases). Germline assignment: CDR1 SGHVS and CDR2 FQNEAQ. Trimming took off 5 bases at V and 2 bases at J, with 10 bases between the two ends. This CDR3 is built from 13 residues. The full variable domain, in which reference TRBV7-8 and TRBJ2-7 provide the parts outside the CDR3, is GAGVSQSPRYKVAKRGQDVALRCDPISGHVSLFWYQQALGQGPEFLTYFQNEAQLDKSGLPSDRFFAERPEGSVSTLKIQRTQQEDSAVYLCASSHGGPYEQYFGPGTRLTVT.